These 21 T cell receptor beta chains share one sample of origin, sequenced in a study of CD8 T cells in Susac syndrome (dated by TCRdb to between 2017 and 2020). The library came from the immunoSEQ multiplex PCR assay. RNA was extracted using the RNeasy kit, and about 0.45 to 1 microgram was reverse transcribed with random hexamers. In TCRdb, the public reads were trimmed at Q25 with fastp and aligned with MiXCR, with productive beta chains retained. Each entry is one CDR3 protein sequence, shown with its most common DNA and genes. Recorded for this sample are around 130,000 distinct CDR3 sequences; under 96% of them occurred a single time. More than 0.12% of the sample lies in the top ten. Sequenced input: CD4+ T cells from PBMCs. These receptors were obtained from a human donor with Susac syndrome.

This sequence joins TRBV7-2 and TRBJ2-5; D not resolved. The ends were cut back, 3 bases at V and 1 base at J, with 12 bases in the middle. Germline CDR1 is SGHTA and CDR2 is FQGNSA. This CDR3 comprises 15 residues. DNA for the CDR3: TGTGCCAGCAGCTTTAAGGGCGGAACCCAAGAGACCCAGTACTTC. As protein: CASSFKGGTQETQYF.

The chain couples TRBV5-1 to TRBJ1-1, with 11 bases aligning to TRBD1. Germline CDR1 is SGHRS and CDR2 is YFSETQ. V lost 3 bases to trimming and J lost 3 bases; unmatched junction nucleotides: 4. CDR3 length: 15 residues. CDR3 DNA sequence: TGCGCCAGCAGCTGGACAGGGGGCCGGGACACTGAAGCTTTCTTT. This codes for CASSWTGGRDTEAFF. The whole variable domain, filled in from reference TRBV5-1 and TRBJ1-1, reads KAGVTQTPRYLIKTRGQQVTLSCSPISGHRSVSWYQQTPGQGLQFLFEYFSETQRNKGNFPGRFSGRQFSNSRSEMNVSTLELGDSALYLCASSWTGGRDTEAFFGQGTRLTVV.

CDR3 residues: CASSPDYTTNYGYTF. The CDR3 DNA sequence: TGTGCCAGCAGCCCAGATTACACCACTAACTATGGCTACACCTTC. The J gene is TRBJ1-2, the V gene TRBV7-2; no reliable D call. Germline V gene lookup returns CDR1 SGHTA and CDR2 FQGNSA. The CDR3 extends over 15 amino acids. Trimming stripped 5 bases from V and 0 bases from J, with 13 bases between.

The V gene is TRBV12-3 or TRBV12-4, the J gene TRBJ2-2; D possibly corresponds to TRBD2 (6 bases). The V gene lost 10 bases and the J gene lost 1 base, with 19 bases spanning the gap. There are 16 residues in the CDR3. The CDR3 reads CATVAAPLLNTGELFF. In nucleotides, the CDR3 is TGTGCCACCGTAGCGGCGCCGCTCCTGAACACCGGGGAGCTGTTTTTT.

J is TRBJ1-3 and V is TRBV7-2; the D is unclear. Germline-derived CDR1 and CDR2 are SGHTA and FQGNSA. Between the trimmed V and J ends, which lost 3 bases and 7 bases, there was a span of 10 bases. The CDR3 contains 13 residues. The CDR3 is CASSFIEGNTIYF. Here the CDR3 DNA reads TGTGCCAGCAGCTTCATCGAAGGGAACACCATATATTTT. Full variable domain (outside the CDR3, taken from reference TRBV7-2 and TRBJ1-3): GAGVSQSPSNKVTEKGKDVELRCDPISGHTALYWYRQSLGQGLEFLIYFQGNSAPDKSGLPSDRFSAERTGGSVSTLTIQRTQQEDSAVYLCASSFIEGNTIYFGEGSWLTVV.

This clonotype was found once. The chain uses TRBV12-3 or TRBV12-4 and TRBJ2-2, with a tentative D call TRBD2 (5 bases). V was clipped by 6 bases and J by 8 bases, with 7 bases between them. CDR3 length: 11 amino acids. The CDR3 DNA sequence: TGTGCCAGCAGCTGGACTGGGGAGCTGTTTTTT. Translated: CASSWTGELFF.

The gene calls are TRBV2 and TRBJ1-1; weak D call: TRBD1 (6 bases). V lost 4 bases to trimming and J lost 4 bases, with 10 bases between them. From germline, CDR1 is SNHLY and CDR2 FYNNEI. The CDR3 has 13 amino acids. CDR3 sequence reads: CASSAQGTTEAFF. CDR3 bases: TGTGCCAGCAGTGCCCAGGGGACCACTGAAGCTTTCTTT.

CDR3 residues: CSVEDRSSYNEQFF. In DNA, the CDR3 is TGCAGCGTTGAGGACAGGTCCTCCTACAATGAGCAGTTCTTC. V usage is TRBV29-1 and J usage is TRBJ2-1; TRBD1 matches 7 bases. The CDR3 consists of 14 residues. Germline V CDR1 and CDR2: SQVTM, ANQGSEA. V shed 3 bases, J shed 0 bases, and the junction held 2 bases outside the gene matches.

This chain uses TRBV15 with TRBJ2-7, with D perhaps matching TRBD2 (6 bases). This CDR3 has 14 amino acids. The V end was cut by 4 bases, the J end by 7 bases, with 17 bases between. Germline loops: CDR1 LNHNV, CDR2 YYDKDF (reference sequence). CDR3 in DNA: TGTGCCACCAGCAATTCCCCAGGGACTCGGGAGCAGTACTTC. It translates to CATSNSPGTREQYF.

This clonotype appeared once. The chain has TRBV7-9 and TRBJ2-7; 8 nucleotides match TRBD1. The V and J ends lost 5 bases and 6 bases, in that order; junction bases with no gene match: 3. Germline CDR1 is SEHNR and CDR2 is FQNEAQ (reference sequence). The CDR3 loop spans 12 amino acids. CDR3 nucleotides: TGTGCCAGCAGCGAAGGGACAGGCGAGCAGTACTTC. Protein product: CASSEGTGEQYF.

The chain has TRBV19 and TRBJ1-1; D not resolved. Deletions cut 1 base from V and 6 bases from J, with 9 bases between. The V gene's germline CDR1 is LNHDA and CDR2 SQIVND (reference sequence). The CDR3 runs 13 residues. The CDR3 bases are TGTGCCAGTAGTATAGGGGTGGGAGCTGAAGCTTTCTTT. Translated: CASSIGVGAEAFF.

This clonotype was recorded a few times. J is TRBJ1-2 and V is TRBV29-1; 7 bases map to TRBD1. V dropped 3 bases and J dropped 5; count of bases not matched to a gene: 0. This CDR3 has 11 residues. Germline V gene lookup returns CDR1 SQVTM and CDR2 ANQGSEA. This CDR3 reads CSVDRGYGYTF. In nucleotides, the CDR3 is TGCAGCGTTGACAGGGGGTATGGCTACACCTTC.

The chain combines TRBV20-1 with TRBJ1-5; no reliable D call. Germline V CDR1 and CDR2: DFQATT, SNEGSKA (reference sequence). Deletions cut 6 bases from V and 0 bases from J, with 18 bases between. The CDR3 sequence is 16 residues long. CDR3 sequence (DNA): TGCAGTGCCTACCGACCCTTTGCGGATAGCAATCAGCCCCAGCATTTT. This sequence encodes CSAYRPFADSNQPQHF.

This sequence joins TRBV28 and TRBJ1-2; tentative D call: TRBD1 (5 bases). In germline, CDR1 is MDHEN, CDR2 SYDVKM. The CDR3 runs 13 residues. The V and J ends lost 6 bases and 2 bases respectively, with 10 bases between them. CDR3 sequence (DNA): TGTGCCAGCAGGGCCGGGACGAACTATGGCTACACCTTC. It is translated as CASRAGTNYGYTF.

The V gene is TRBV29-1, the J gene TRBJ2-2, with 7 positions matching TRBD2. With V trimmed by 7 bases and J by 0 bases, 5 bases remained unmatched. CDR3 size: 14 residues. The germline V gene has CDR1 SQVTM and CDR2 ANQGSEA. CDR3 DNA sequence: TGCAGCGCCGCTGGGAGGGCGAACACCGGGGAGCTGTTTTTT. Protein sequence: CSAAGRANTGELFF.

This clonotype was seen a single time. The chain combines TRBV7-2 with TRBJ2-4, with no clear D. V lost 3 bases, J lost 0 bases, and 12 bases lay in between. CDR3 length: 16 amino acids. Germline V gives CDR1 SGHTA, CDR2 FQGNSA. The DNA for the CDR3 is TGTGCCAGCAGCTTTCAGAGCAACTTAGCCAAAAACATTCAGTACTTC. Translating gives CASSFQSNLAKNIQYF. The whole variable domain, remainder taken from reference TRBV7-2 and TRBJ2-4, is GAGVSQSPSNKVTEKGKDVELRCDPISGHTALYWYRQSLGQGLEFLIYFQGNSAPDKSGLPSDRFSAERTGGSVSTLTIQRTQQEDSAVYLCASSFQSNLAKNIQYFGAGTRLSVL.

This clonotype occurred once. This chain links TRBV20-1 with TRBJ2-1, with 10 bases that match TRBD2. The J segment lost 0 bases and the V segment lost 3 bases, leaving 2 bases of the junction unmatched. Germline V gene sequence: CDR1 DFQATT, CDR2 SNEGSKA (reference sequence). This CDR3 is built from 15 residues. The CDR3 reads CSARGLAHSYNEQFF. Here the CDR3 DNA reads TGCAGTGCTAGGGGACTAGCGCACTCCTACAATGAGCAGTTCTTC.

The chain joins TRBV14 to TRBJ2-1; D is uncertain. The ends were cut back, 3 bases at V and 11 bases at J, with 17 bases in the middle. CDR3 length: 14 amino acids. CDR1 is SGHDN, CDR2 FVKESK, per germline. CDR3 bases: TGTGCCAGCAGCCAGGTTTGGTCGGGCCGAAAGCAGTTCTTC. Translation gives CASSQVWSGRKQFF.

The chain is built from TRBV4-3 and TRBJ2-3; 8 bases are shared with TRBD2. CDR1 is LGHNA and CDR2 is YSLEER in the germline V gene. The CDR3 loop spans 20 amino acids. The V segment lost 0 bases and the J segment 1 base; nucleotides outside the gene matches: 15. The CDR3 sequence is CASSQDPGGRDRVGTDTQYF. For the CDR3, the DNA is TGCGCCAGCAGCCAAGATCCGGGAGGGCGTGATAGGGTTGGCACAGATACGCAGTATTTT.

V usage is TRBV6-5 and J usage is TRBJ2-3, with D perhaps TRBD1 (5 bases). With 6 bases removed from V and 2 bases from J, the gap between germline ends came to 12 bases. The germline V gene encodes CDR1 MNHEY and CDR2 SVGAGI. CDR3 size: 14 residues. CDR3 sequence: CASRRGQVTDTQYF. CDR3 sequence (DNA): TGTGCCAGCAGGCGAGGACAAGTCACAGATACGCAGTATTTT.

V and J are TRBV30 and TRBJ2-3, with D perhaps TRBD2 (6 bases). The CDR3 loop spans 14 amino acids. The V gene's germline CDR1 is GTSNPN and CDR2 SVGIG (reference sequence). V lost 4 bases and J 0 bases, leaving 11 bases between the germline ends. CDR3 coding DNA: TGTGCCTGGATTTCGGCGGGAAGCACAGATACGCAGTATTTT. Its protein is CAWISAGSTDTQYF.